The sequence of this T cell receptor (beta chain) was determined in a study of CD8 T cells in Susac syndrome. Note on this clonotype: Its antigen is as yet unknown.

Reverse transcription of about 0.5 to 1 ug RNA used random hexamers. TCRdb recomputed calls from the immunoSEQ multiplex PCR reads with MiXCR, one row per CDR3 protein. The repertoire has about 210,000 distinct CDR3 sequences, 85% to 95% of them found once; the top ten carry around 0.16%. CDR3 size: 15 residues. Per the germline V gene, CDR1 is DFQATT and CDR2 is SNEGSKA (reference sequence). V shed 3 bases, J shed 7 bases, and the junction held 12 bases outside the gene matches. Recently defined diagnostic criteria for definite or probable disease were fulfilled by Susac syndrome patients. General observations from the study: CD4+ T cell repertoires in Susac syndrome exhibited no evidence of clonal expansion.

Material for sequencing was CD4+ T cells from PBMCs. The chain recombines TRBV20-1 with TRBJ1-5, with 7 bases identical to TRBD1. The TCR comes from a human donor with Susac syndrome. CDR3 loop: CSARSTGTPGQPQHF. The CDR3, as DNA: TGCAGTGCTAGGTCGACAGGGACACCCGGACAGCCCCAGCATTTT.